This TCR beta chain was observed in a study of shared clonotypes between healthy human individuals. Concerning this clone: Its antigen is unidentified.

This CDR3 spans 15 amino acids. V lost 3 bases and J lost 0; bases outside the gene matches: 4. Germline CDR1 reads LNHDA; CDR2 reads SQIVND (reference sequence). The assay was immunoSEQ multiplex PCR, and TCRdb's table has in-frame clones only and misses some. The sample contains approximately 2,000,000 clones, around 92% of which appear only once. Overall study results and limits: Sharing across four donors was highest in naive CD4 (around 5%) and lowest in memory CD8 (roughly 0.4%).

Memory CD4+ cells were the fraction left after CD45RA+ naive selection. Sequencing was done on a sample of naive CD4+ T cells from PBMCs. As to subset: CD45RA+ positively selected. The receptor comes from a young man in good health. Some clones in this sample may be carry-over from other donors' samples. The chain couples TRBV19 to TRBJ1-1; 7 bases map to TRBD1. The CDR3 is CASSIRGRMNTEAFF. CDR3 DNA: TGTGCCAGTAGTATTAGGGGGCGAATGAACACTGAAGCTTTCTTT. The whole variable domain, remainder taken from reference TRBV19 and TRBJ1-1, is DGGITQSPKYLFRKEGQNVTLSCEQNLNHDAMYWYRQDPGQGLRLIYYSQIVNDFQKGDIAEGYSVSREKKESFPLTVTSAQKNPTAFYLCASSIRGRMNTEAFFGQGTRLTVV.